This T cell receptor beta chain derives from a study of T-cell memory formation after mild COVID-19. CDR1 and CDR2 from the germline V gene are SGHTA and FQGNSA. Trimming left V 5 bases short and J 1 base short, with 12 bases between. The CDR3 runs 15 residues. 5'RACE primed from the constant segment yielded TCR alpha and TCR beta cDNA libraries bearing sample barcodes and UMIs. TCRdb re-called the 5' RACE reads with MiXCR, one entry per CDR3 protein. The sample lists over 350,000 distinct CDR3 sequences; roughly 15% were seen once. Concerning this clonotype: Its antigen is still unknown.

Study results and limitations: Researchers found some responding clones in pre-infection memory, a sign that cross-reactive memory joined. CD4/CD8 balance held among clones contracting day 15 to 85, and later expanders leaned CD4+. Mainly CM and EM harbored the contracting CD4+ clones; mainly EMRA harbored the CD8+ ones.

The source of this sequence is a man in his late teens or twenties who had mild COVID-19 (a few samples of this study predate the infection). Cell type and time point are not known. Sequencing was done on a sample of PBMCs or a T cell subset sorted from them (not recorded which). This sequence joins TRBV7-2 and TRBJ1-5; D gene uncertain. The DNA of the CDR3 is TGTGCCAGCAGCCCCGAACCGGGGAGCAATCAGCCCCAGCATTTT. Translation: CASSPEPGSNQPQHF.